Shown below are 15 T cell receptor beta chains from a single sample sequenced in a study of blood T cell repertoires in COVID-19. Sequenced by immunoSEQ multiplex PCR; TCRdb stores in-frame clones only, minus some. The sample comprises under 250,000 clones, 80% to 85% of which are singletons, and about 4.5% rests with the top ten. Sample: peripheral blood. All receptors derive from a man aged 50 to 60 with active or convalescent COVID-19.

The chain joins TRBV6-5 to TRBJ1-2, with D possibly matching TRBD1 (6 bases). Germline CDR1 reads MNHEY; CDR2 reads SVGAGI. The length of the CDR3 is 14 residues. V lost 0 bases and J 3 bases, leaving 8 bases between the germline ends. The CDR3 loop reads CASSYSTGYYGYTF. CDR3 DNA: TGTGCCAGCAGTTACTCGACAGGATACTATGGCTACACCTTC.

This chain uses TRBV30 with TRBJ2-3; TRBD2 agrees at 8 bases. Trimming at V came to 3 bases and at J to 2 bases, leaving 1 base not matched to a gene. Germline values: CDR1 GTSNPN, CDR2 SVGIG (reference sequence). The CDR3 has 13 residues. The CDR3 reads CAWRRGVTDTQYF. CDR3 DNA sequence: TGTGCCTGGAGGCGGGGGGTCACAGATACGCAGTATTTT. Drawing the rest from reference TRBV30 and TRBJ2-3, the complete variable domain is SQTIHQWPATLVQPVGSPLSLECTVEGTSNPNLYWYRQAAGRGLQLLFYSVGIGQISSEVPQNLSASRPQDRQFILSSKKLLLSDSGFYLCAWRRGVTDTQYFGPGTRLTVL.

J is TRBJ2-2 and V is TRBV5-1; 8 nucleotides align to TRBD2. The CDR3 runs 18 residues. The germline V gene has CDR1 SGHRS and CDR2 YFSETQ. After removal of 0 bases from V and 2 bases from J, the junction contained 9 bases not matched to a gene. The DNA for the CDR3 is TGCGCCAGCAGCTTGGAGGCGCGGGGGGCCGCCAACACCGGGGAGCTGTTTTTT. Amino acid sequence: CASSLEARGAANTGELFF.

The V gene is TRBV5-1, the J gene TRBJ2-1, with 10 bases identical to TRBD2. Trimming removed 4 bases from V and 5 bases from J; junction bases left unmatched: 12. Germline CDR1 SGHRS, CDR2 YFSETQ. CDR3 length equals 17 residues. In nucleotides, the CDR3 is TGCGCCAGCAGCCCCTGGTACGAGCGGGGGGGTAACAATGAGCAGTTCTTC. It codes for CASSPWYERGGNNEQFF.

The chain uses TRBV28 and TRBJ1-6; D remains unclear. Germline assignment: CDR1 MDHEN and CDR2 SYDVKM. The CDR3 consists of 13 residues. Trimming stripped 4 bases from V and 11 bases from J, with 12 bases between. The CDR3 reads CASSSPSGAPLHF. In nucleotides, the CDR3 is TGTGCCAGCAGTTCCCCATCCGGGGCACCCCTCCACTTT.

The gene calls are TRBV5-4 and TRBJ1-4; perhaps TRBD1 as D (6 bases). From germline, CDR1 is SGHNT and CDR2 YYREEE (reference sequence). The CDR3 is 14 residues long. Trimming cost V 4 bases and J 8 bases, with 15 bases left between them. The CDR3 DNA reads as TGTGCCAGCAGCATCGGGGGGCGTTGGGAAAAACTGTTTTTT. This encodes CASSIGGRWEKLFF. The variable domain in full, completed from reference TRBV5-4 and TRBJ1-4, reads ETGVTQSPTHLIKTRGQQVTLRCSSQSGHNTVSWYQQALGQGPQFIFQYYREEENGRGNFPPRFSGLQFPNYSSELNVNALELDDSALYLCASSIGGRWEKLFFGSGTQLSVL.

The CDR3 DNA sequence: TGTGCCAGCAGCTTAGCGCCGGCGGGGGGATCCTACGAGCAGTACTTC. Translated: CASSLAPAGGSYEQYF. The chain joins TRBV7-6 to TRBJ2-7, with 8 positions matching TRBD2. The CDR3 extends over 16 amino acids. After removal of 0 bases from V and 1 base from J, the junction contained 5 bases not matched to a gene. In germline, CDR1 is SGHVS, CDR2 FNYEAQ.

The V gene is TRBV13, the J gene TRBJ1-1, with D hard to call. This CDR3 has 12 residues. Germline assignment: CDR1 PRHDT and CDR2 FYEKMQ (reference sequence). Deletions cut 5 bases from V and 1 base from J, with 5 bases between. CDR3 in amino acids: CASSPRNTEAFF. The DNA for the CDR3 is TGTGCCAGCAGCCCCCGGAACACTGAAGCTTTCTTT.

The chain links TRBV29-1 to TRBJ1-1; D remains unclear. The V gene lost 5 bases and the J gene lost 1 base, with 11 bases spanning the gap. This CDR3 has 13 residues. Germline CDR1 SQVTM, CDR2 ANQGSEA. CDR3 in DNA: TGCAGCGTTCCCCACCCCGGGAACACTGAAGCTTTCTTT. It encodes CSVPHPGNTEAFF.

The rearrangement uses TRBV23-1 and TRBJ2-2; the match to TRBD1 covers 9 bases. TRBV23-1 is noted as an ORF with a role that remains uncertain. V lost 2 bases, J lost 6 bases, and 7 bases stayed unmatched. This CDR3 is 16 amino acids long. CDR3 protein: CASSQPGQGPPGELFF. DNA for the CDR3: TGCGCCAGCAGTCAACCGGGACAGGGACCCCCCGGGGAGCTGTTTTTT.

The rearrangement uses TRBV4-2 and TRBJ2-1; 10 bases map to TRBD2. From germline, CDR1 is LGHNA and CDR2 YNFKEQ. The CDR3 sequence is 21 residues long. V lost 4 bases, J lost 1 base, and 19 bases stayed unmatched. The CDR3 nucleotides are TGTGCCAGCAGCCCACTCGGAAGGCAAGGGCTAGCGGGGGAGTCCTACAATGAGCAGTTCTTC. Translating it yields CASSPLGRQGLAGESYNEQFF.

The V gene is TRBV27, the J gene TRBJ2-1, with D possibly TRBD2 on 6 matching bases. The V gene's germline CDR1 is MNHEY and CDR2 SMNVEV (reference sequence). V shed 6 bases and J shed 3 bases, with 15 bases lying between them. This CDR3 has 15 amino acids. As DNA, the CDR3 is TGTGCCAGCAGGCCTGGGACTCCTAGCTACAATGAGCAGTTCTTC. Protein sequence: CASRPGTPSYNEQFF.

V and J are TRBV24-1 and TRBJ2-5; D might be TRBD1 (6 bases). Germline assignment: CDR1 KGHDR and CDR2 SFDVKD. V dropped 6 bases and J dropped 0 bases, with 16 bases sitting between them. CDR3 size: 16 residues. The CDR3: CATSLGAATYQETQYF. The CDR3 bases are TGTGCCACCAGTTTGGGGGCCGCAACGTACCAAGAGACCCAGTACTTC.

The chain employs TRBV7-6 and TRBJ1-6; perhaps TRBD1 as D (5 bases). The germline V gene has CDR1 SGHVS and CDR2 FNYEAQ. The V and J ends lost 2 bases and 7 bases respectively, with 9 bases between them. The length of the CDR3 is 14 residues. Written as DNA, the CDR3 is TGTGCCAGCAGCTTAAGGGGAGGAAATTCACCCCTCCACTTT. It is translated as CASSLRGGNSPLHF.

The V gene is TRBV3-1 (or the pseudogene TRBV3-2), the J gene TRBJ1-1, with no clear D. The CDR3 is 16 amino acids. CDR1 and CDR2 (germline): LGHDT, YNNKEL (reference sequence). V gave up 4 bases and J gave up 1 base, with 16 bases separating them. The CDR3 loop is CASSPSQPGKNTEAFF. The CDR3 DNA follows: TGTGCCAGCAGCCCCAGCCAACCGGGAAAGAACACTGAAGCTTTCTTT.